These 24 T cell receptor beta chains came from one sample sequenced in a study of Graves' ophthalmopathy and Graves' hyperthyroidism. Amplification of the TCR beta CDR3 regions used RNA transcripts (as template). RT-PCR in the first round used HTBI primers; a second-round multiplex PCR followed. TCRdb reprocessed the multiplex PCR reads with MiXCR, giving one entry per CDR3 protein. The sample includes almost 750,000 distinct CDR3 sequences, 40% of them seen just once. Sequencing was performed on peripheral blood. Source of these receptors: an adult man with Graves' ophthalmopathy.

The chain carries TRBV10-3 and TRBJ2-3; D uncertain. Germline V gene data show CDR1 as ENHRY and CDR2 as SYGVKD. This CDR3 has 14 amino acids. The V end lost 4 bases, the J end lost 0 bases, and 8 bases lay between the germline ends. CDR3 residues: CAISGVRSTDTQYF. The CDR3 DNA sequence: TGTGCCATCAGTGGCGTCAGAAGCACAGATACGCAGTATTTT.

The rearrangement joins TRBV29-1 to TRBJ2-7; no reliable D call. V gave up 3 bases and J gave up 2 bases, with 11 bases separating them. CDR1 and CDR2 (germline): SQVTM, ANQGSEA. The CDR3 is 13 residues long. The CDR3 DNA follows: TGCAGCGTTGATGGTAGGAACACCTACGAGCAGTACTTC. It yields the protein CSVDGRNTYEQYF.

This clonotype has a count of ten or more. One end of the junction does not line up with germline, which may come from a read error. The chain joins TRBV7-2 to TRBJ1-2, with a weak D call TRBD1 (6 bases). The germline V gene encodes CDR1 SGHTA and CDR2 FQGNSA. This CDR3 spans 15 amino acids. CDR3 in DNA: TGTGTCAGCAGCTTAGCGGCGGTACAGGGCTATGGCTACACCTTC. This translates into CVSSLAAVQGYGYTF.

This chain links TRBV19 with TRBJ2-7; either TRBD1 or TRBD2 may fit D (5 bases each). The CDR3 has 16 amino acids. Germline V gene lookup returns CDR1 LNHDA and CDR2 SQIVND (reference sequence). V was pared by 4 bases and J by 3 bases, with 19 bases between. The DNA for the CDR3 is TGTGCCAGTAGTAATGGACGGAGACGGGGCCTCTACGAGCAGTACTTC. Its protein product is CASSNGRRRGLYEQYF.

There are many counts of this clonotype. The rearrangement joins TRBV5-8 to TRBJ2-5; either TRBD1 or TRBD2 may supply D (5 bases each). Germline V CDR1 and CDR2: SGHTS, YDEGEE. CDR3 size: 13 residues. V was trimmed by 4 bases and J by 5 bases, leaving 12 bases between them. The CDR3 protein is CASSIGWGETQYF. The CDR3 bases are TGTGCCAGCAGCATTGGATGGGGGGAGACCCAGTACTTC. The full variable domain, in which reference TRBV5-8 and TRBJ2-5 provide the parts outside the CDR3, is EAGVTQSPTHLIKTRGQQATLRCSPISGHTSVYWYQQALGLGLQFLLWYDEGEERNRGNFPPRFSGRQFPNYSSELNVNALELEDSALYLCASSIGWGETQYFGPGTRLLVL.

The rearrangement uses TRBV2 and TRBJ1-6; weak D call: TRBD1 (6 bases). Germline V gene lookup returns CDR1 SNHLY and CDR2 FYNNEI. Trimming shortened V by 10 bases and J by 7 bases, and 17 bases separated the two germline ends. The CDR3 is 14 amino acids. This CDR3 is CAIRTGTSNSPLHF. The CDR3 DNA reads TGTGCCATCAGGACCGGGACATCAAATTCACCCCTCCACTTT.

This clonotype was observed a handful of times. Possible read error: a much larger clone is one base away. CDR3 loop: CASSYEKLFF. The CDR3, as DNA: TGTGCCAGCAGTTATGAAAAACTGTTTTTT. This chain connects TRBV6-5 to TRBJ1-4, with D uncertain. Trimming removed 3 bases at V and 7 bases at J, with 0 bases between. The CDR3 is made up of 10 amino acids. Germline lookup yields CDR1 MNHEY and CDR2 SVGAGI.

The chain couples TRBV15 to TRBJ1-5; D may be TRBD1 (5 bases). CDR1 is LNHNV, CDR2 YYDKDF, per germline (reference sequence). The CDR3 is made up of 14 amino acids. Trimming left V 0 bases short and J 14 bases short, with 17 bases between. CDR3 residues: CATSRDPGPAYEHF. In DNA form, the CDR3 reads TGTGCCACCAGCAGAGATCCGGGGCCGGCCTACGAGCATTTT.

The V call is TRBV29-1, the J call TRBJ1-1, with 11 positions matching TRBD1. The germline V gene has CDR1 SQVTM and CDR2 ANQGSEA. With V trimmed by 2 bases and J by 4 bases, 12 bases remained unmatched. The CDR3 totals 17 residues. The CDR3 is CSVEPGTGGGESTEAFF. CDR3 DNA: TGCAGCGTTGAACCGGGGACAGGGGGTGGCGAGTCCACTGAAGCTTTCTTT.

The rearrangement joins TRBV12-3 or TRBV12-4 to TRBJ1-1; no clear D. V lost 5 bases to trimming and J lost 8 bases, with 21 bases between them. The CDR3 contains 15 residues. CDR3 coding DNA: TGTGCCAGCAGTCGGGCCGGGGTCCGGAGATCAGAAGCTTTCTTT. It specifies CASSRAGVRRSEAFF.

The chain uses TRBV20-1 and TRBJ1-3; D might be TRBD1 (5 bases). The germline V and J ends were trimmed by 3 bases and 2 bases, with 11 bases remaining between them. The length of the CDR3 is 14 residues. Germline CDR1 reads DFQATT; CDR2 reads SNEGSKA (reference sequence). CDR3 protein: CSASRDFTGNTIYF. In DNA form, the CDR3 reads TGCAGTGCTAGCAGGGATTTTACTGGAAACACCATATATTTT.

The chain links TRBV19 to TRBJ2-6; TRBD1 matches 7 bases. This CDR3 has 19 residues. CDR1 LNHDA and CDR2 SQIVND come from the germline V gene (reference sequence). The V and J ends lost 5 bases and 0 bases, in that order; junction bases with no gene match: 13. CDR3 protein: CASSPGTVQFYSGANVLTF. CDR3 bases: TGTGCCAGTAGTCCCGGGACAGTTCAATTCTACTCTGGGGCCAACGTCCTGACTTTC.

The chain couples TRBV9 to TRBJ2-7, with D maybe TRBD1 (5 bases). V lost 4 bases and J lost 2, with 13 bases in between. The CDR3 sequence is 14 residues long. Germline CDR1 reads SGDLS; CDR2 reads YYNGEE. The CDR3 here is CASSLKAGTYEQYF. CDR3 coding DNA: TGTGCCAGCAGCTTAAAGGCAGGGACCTACGAGCAGTACTTC.

The chain carries TRBV6-6 and TRBJ2-5, with D perhaps TRBD1 (5 bases). CDR3 length: 14 amino acids. V lost 2 bases and J lost 4, with 11 bases in between. Germline V gene data show CDR1 as MNHNY and CDR2 as SVGAGI (reference sequence). Written as DNA, the CDR3 is TGTGCCAGCAGTTACCTGGGCAGGGCAGAGACCCAGTACTTC. Translating it yields CASSYLGRAETQYF.

To note about this clonotype: A much bigger clone sits one base away, suggesting this may be a read error. The final CDR3 position lacks the conserved phenylalanine or tryptophan, pointing to a likely read error. The chain joins TRBV29-1 to TRBJ2-7, with TRBD2 as a possible D gene (5 bases). This CDR3 spans 12 amino acids. Trimming took 3 bases from V and 7 from J, leaving 13 bases between them. CDR1 is SQVTM and CDR2 is ANQGSEA in the germline V gene. The CDR3 sequence is CSVDPASGEQYL. The CDR3 nucleotides are TGCAGCGTTGACCCCGCGTCGGGGGAGCAGTACTTG.

J is TRBJ2-7 and V is TRBV25-1, with D tentatively TRBD2 (6 bases). The CDR3 loop spans 16 amino acids. The V gene lost 6 bases and the J gene lost 4 bases, with 22 bases spanning the gap. The germline gives CDR1 MGHDK, CDR2 SYGVNS. Here the CDR3 reads CASRKTSGLASYEQYF. The CDR3 coding sequence is TGTGCCAGCAGGAAAACTTCGGGGCTAGCGTCTTACGAGCAGTACTTC.

This sequence joins TRBV29-1 and TRBJ1-6, with 7 positions matching TRBD1. V was pared by 4 bases and J by 6 bases, with 3 bases of the junction left unmatched. The CDR3 loop spans 13 amino acids. Looked up from germline, CDR1 is SQVTM and CDR2 is ANQGSEA. CDR3 sequence (DNA): TGCAGCGTTGCCCAGGGGGGTAATTCACCCCTCCACTTT. Encoded protein: CSVAQGGNSPLHF. Full variable domain (outside the CDR3, taken from reference TRBV29-1 and TRBJ1-6): SAVISQKPSRDICQRGTSLTIQCQVDSQVTMMFWYRQQPGQSLTLIATANQGSEATYESGFVIDKFPISRPNLTFSTLTVSNMSPEDSSIYLCSVAQGGNSPLHFGNGTRLTVT.

This rearrangement joins TRBV2 to TRBJ1-5; D is uncertain. V lost 1 base and J 6 bases, leaving 7 bases between the germline ends. This CDR3 has 13 residues. Germline assignment: CDR1 SNHLY and CDR2 FYNNEI. The CDR3 is CASSEGAAQPQHF. DNA of the CDR3: TGTGCCAGCAGTGAAGGGGCCGCTCAGCCCCAGCATTTT.

The rearrangement joins TRBV29-1 to TRBJ1-2; tentative D call: TRBD1 (6 bases). The CDR3 loop spans 15 amino acids. Germline CDR1 reads SQVTM; CDR2 reads ANQGSEA. Trimming shortened V by 3 bases and J by 3 bases, and 17 bases separated the two germline ends. The CDR3 nucleotides are TGCAGCGTTGATGAGCAGGGGATAGGGGACTATGGCTACACCTTC. Amino acids: CSVDEQGIGDYGYTF.

This clonotype was seen repeatedly, ten times or more. The chain employs TRBV10-3 and TRBJ1-1; tentative D call: TRBD1 (6 bases). The germline V and J ends were trimmed by 7 bases and 5 bases, with 14 bases remaining between them. The germline gives CDR1 ENHRY, CDR2 SYGVKD. CDR3 length: 13 residues. The chain's CDR3 is CAINPGGLTEAFF. The CDR3 nucleotides are TGTGCCATCAACCCCGGGGGCTTGACTGAAGCTTTCTTT.

This clonotype was counted ten times or more. Here the CDR3 DNA reads TGTGCCAGCTGGCAGGGGGGCCGAAGCACTGAAGCTTTCTTT. Protein sequence: CASWQGGRSTEAFF. The genes are TRBV6-5 and TRBJ1-1; the match to TRBD1 covers 7 bases. The V and J ends lost 8 bases and 4 bases, in that order; junction bases with no gene match: 10. The CDR3 is made up of 14 amino acids. Germline CDR1 MNHEY, CDR2 SVGAGI.

In its sample, this clonotype was seen many times. The rearrangement joins TRBV10-3 to TRBJ2-7; no definite D call. CDR1 ENHRY and CDR2 SYGVKD come from the germline V gene. The CDR3 spans 13 residues. V was cut by 3 bases and J by 0 bases, with 6 bases left in between. Here the CDR3 DNA reads TGTGCCATCAGTGAAGTGAGCTCCTACGAGCAGTACTTC. It is translated as CAISEVSSYEQYF.

This sequence joins TRBV19 and TRBJ2-2; 8 bases are a match to TRBD1. The CDR3 runs to 16 residues. After removal of 4 bases from V and 4 bases from J, the junction contained 8 bases not matched to a gene. Germline V lookup: CDR1 LNHDA, CDR2 SQIVND (reference sequence). CDR3 amino acids: CASSNLGQGVTGELFF. CDR3 in DNA: TGTGCCAGTAGTAACCTTGGACAGGGAGTCACCGGGGAGCTGTTTTTT.

CDR3 coding DNA: TGCAGTGCAAGCGGAGGACAGGGCACTGAAGCTTTCTTT. Translated, it gives CSASGGQGTEAFF. This chain connects TRBV29-1 to TRBJ1-1; 8 positions agree with TRBD1. The CDR3 length is 13 residues. Germline V gene sequence: CDR1 SQVTM, CDR2 ANQGSEA.